The 26 T cell receptor beta chains listed next were all sequenced from one sample in a study of T cell responses to AZD1222 COVID-19 vaccine. Method: immunoSEQ multiplex PCR; TCRdb's copy keeps in-frame clones and lacks some. The sample lists roughly 100,000 clones, approximately 90% occurring once. Here the sequenced sample was peripheral blood, taken on day 0 of AZD1222 vaccination. These receptors all stem from an adult in good health.

V and J are TRBV11-2 and TRBJ1-5, with D tentatively TRBD1 (5 bases). Looked up from germline, CDR1 is SGHAT and CDR2 is FQNNGV. Between the trimmed V and J ends, which lost 3 bases and 4 bases, there was a span of 13 bases. The CDR3 consists of 15 residues. CDR3 residues: CASSFTPGPNQPQHF. The CDR3, as DNA: TGTGCCAGCAGCTTCACCCCGGGGCCGAATCAGCCCCAGCATTTT.

The chain combines TRBV4-1 with TRBJ2-5; TRBD2 aligns across 10 bases. CDR1 and CDR2 (germline): MGHRA, YSYEKL. The CDR3 is 16 amino acids. Losses at the gene ends were 5 bases for V and 4 bases for J; bases not matched to a gene: 10. CDR3 residues: CASSASSGRGGETQYF. The CDR3, as DNA: TGCGCCAGCAGCGCATCTAGCGGGAGAGGGGGAGAGACCCAGTACTTC.

The chain employs TRBV7-2 and TRBJ2-5; D might be TRBD2 (5 bases). The V gene's germline CDR1 is SGHTA and CDR2 FQGNSA. V lost 6 bases to trimming and J lost 5 bases, with 22 bases between them. The CDR3 consists of 16 residues. This CDR3 reads CASSSRRRPARETQYF. CDR3 DNA sequence: TGTGCCAGCAGTTCCCGGAGGCGCCCCGCTAGGGAGACCCAGTACTTC.

This chain joins TRBV7-9 and TRBJ2-1; 9 bases are a match to TRBD2. The CDR3 consists of 16 residues. From germline, CDR1 is SEHNR and CDR2 FQNEAQ (reference sequence). V was clipped by 5 bases and J by 2 bases; unmatched bases: 7. This CDR3 is CASSPRASGTYNEQFF. The CDR3 DNA is TGTGCCAGCAGCCCCCGCGCTAGCGGGACCTACAATGAGCAGTTCTTC.

The chain employs TRBV7-6 and TRBJ2-2; perhaps TRBD1 as D (6 bases). Trimming cost V 5 bases and J 0 bases, with 16 bases left between them. The CDR3 is made up of 17 amino acids. Germline V lookup: CDR1 SGHVS, CDR2 FNYEAQ. The CDR3 DNA sequence: TGTGCCAGCAGCCCTAGGACAGACAGAACGAACACCGGGGAGCTGTTTTTT. Translated: CASSPRTDRTNTGELFF.

The chain uses TRBV7-2 and TRBJ2-7; unclear D gene. The CDR3 runs 13 residues. CDR1 SGHTA and CDR2 FQGNSA come from the germline V gene. Trimming removed 3 bases from V and 3 bases from J, with 9 bases in between. The CDR3 spells CASSFSGVYEQYF. CDR3 in DNA: TGTGCCAGCAGCTTTAGTGGTGTCTACGAGCAGTACTTC.

The chain joins TRBV6-1 to TRBJ2-1; tentative D call: TRBD2 (6 bases). V lost 2 bases to trimming and J lost 4 bases, with 15 bases between them. This CDR3 contains 16 residues. Germline CDR1 and CDR2: MNHNS and SASEGT. CDR3 region: CASSELALDLYNEQFF. The CDR3 nucleotides are TGTGCCAGCAGTGAACTAGCGTTAGATTTGTACAATGAGCAGTTCTTC.

This rearrangement joins TRBV28 to TRBJ2-7, with a weak D call TRBD1 (6 bases). Germline V gene data show CDR1 as MDHEN and CDR2 as SYDVKM. The CDR3 runs 14 residues. V lost 4 bases to trimming and J lost 3 bases, with 13 bases between them. As DNA, the CDR3 is TGTGCCAGCAGTTCTCAGGGGCTACACTACGAGCAGTACTTC. It codes for CASSSQGLHYEQYF.

This chain joins TRBV11-2 and TRBJ2-7; the D gene is possibly TRBD1 (6 bases). The CDR3 loop spans 15 amino acids. Trimming left V 1 base short and J 2 bases short, with 12 bases between. CDR1 is SGHAT, CDR2 FQNNGV, per germline. The CDR3 nucleotides read TGTGCCAGCAGCTTAGCGCAGGGGTTCACCTACGAGCAGTACTTC. This gives the protein CASSLAQGFTYEQYF.

This chain links TRBV2 with TRBJ1-3, with D unresolved. The CDR3 is 13 residues long. V lost 7 bases to trimming and J lost 6 bases, with 13 bases between them. Germline V lookup: CDR1 SNHLY, CDR2 FYNNEI. CDR3 amino acids: CASTATPSNTIYF. The CDR3 DNA is TGTGCCAGCACCGCGACACCGTCAAACACCATATATTTT.

V usage is TRBV6-2 or TRBV6-3 and J usage is TRBJ2-3; 16 nucleotides align to TRBD2. CDR3 size: 16 residues. V was clipped by 4 bases and J by 9 bases; unmatched bases: 7. The germline CDR1 and CDR2 sequences are MNHEY and SVGEGT. In DNA, the CDR3 is TGTGCCAGCAGTTTCGGGACTAGCGGGAGGGCCCAAACGCAGTATTTT. Translation: CASSFGTSGRAQTQYF.

The chain uses TRBV7-9 and TRBJ1-2; the D gene is possibly TRBD1 (5 bases). Per germline, CDR1 SEHNR and CDR2 FQNEAQ (reference sequence). The CDR3 runs to 17 residues. Deletions cut 7 bases from V and 5 bases from J, with 26 bases between. CDR3 in DNA: TGTGCCAGCATTTCCCTCCCTGGCGAGGCAGGGAGGTATGGCTACACCTTC. Protein product: CASISLPGEAGRYGYTF.

The rearrangement joins TRBV5-4 to TRBJ2-1, with 8 bases matching TRBD1. CDR1 and CDR2 from the germline V gene are SGHNT and YYREEE (reference sequence). V shed 3 bases, J shed 4 bases, and the junction held 6 bases outside the gene matches. The CDR3 contains 15 residues. CDR3 bases: TGTGCCAGCAGCTCCGGACAGGGCCTATACAATGAGCAGTTCTTC. Protein: CASSSGQGLYNEQFF.

This chain uses TRBV6-1 with TRBJ2-1; 7 positions agree with TRBD2. Per the germline V gene, CDR1 is MNHNS and CDR2 is SASEGT. This CDR3 region has 17 residues. The ends lost 0 bases at V and 5 bases at J; junction bases unmatched: 10. CDR3: CASSEALGVGRDNEQFF. The CDR3 DNA reads as TGTGCCAGCAGTGAAGCCCTAGGGGTGGGGAGGGACAATGAGCAGTTCTTC.

The CDR3 loop reads CASSFARGTDTQYF. The CDR3 DNA reads as TGTGCCAGCAGTTTTGCTCGTGGCACAGATACGCAGTATTTT. The chain is built from TRBV27 and TRBJ2-3; D gene uncertain. This CDR3 has 14 residues. With 3 bases removed from V and 1 base from J, the gap between germline ends came to 8 bases. Germline CDR1 and CDR2: MNHEY and SMNVEV (reference sequence).

The V and J genes are TRBV7-2 and TRBJ1-2; tentatively, D is TRBD1 (6 bases). There are 15 residues in the CDR3. With 1 base removed from V and 6 bases from J, the gap between germline ends came to 15 bases. The V gene's germline CDR1 is SGHTA and CDR2 FQGNSA. CDR3: CASSLGVRDNDGYTF. CDR3 sequence (DNA): TGTGCCAGCAGCTTAGGGGTACGGGACAACGATGGCTACACCTTC. The variable domain in full, completed from reference TRBV7-2 and TRBJ1-2, reads GAGVSQSPSNKVTEKGKDVELRCDPISGHTALYWYRQSLGQGLEFLIYFQGNSAPDKSGLPSDRFSAERTGGSVSTLTIQRTQQEDSAVYLCASSLGVRDNDGYTFGSGTRLTVV.

This sequence joins TRBV10-3 and TRBJ1-2; D is unresolved. CDR1 ENHRY and CDR2 SYGVKD come from the germline V gene. V was clipped by 3 bases and J by 2 bases, with 7 bases between them. The CDR3 extends over 13 amino acids. CDR3 amino acids: CAISDRGNYGYTF. In DNA form, the CDR3 reads TGTGCCATCAGTGATAGAGGGAACTATGGCTACACCTTC.

This chain uses TRBV5-4 with TRBJ2-3; possibly TRBD1 or TRBD2 for D (5 bases each). The V and J ends lost 7 bases and 2 bases respectively, with 14 bases between them. This CDR3 is 14 amino acids long. Looked up from germline, CDR1 is SGHNT and CDR2 is YYREEE (reference sequence). The CDR3 sequence is CASSRGANTDTQYF. The CDR3 DNA follows: TGTGCCAGCTCCCGAGGGGCAAACACAGATACGCAGTATTTT.

This clone was seen just once. The chain combines TRBV3-1 (or the pseudogene TRBV3-2) with TRBJ2-5, with 7 bases that match TRBD2. The V segment lost 1 base and the J segment 3 bases; nucleotides outside the gene matches: 8. Germline CDR1 is LGHDT and CDR2 is YNNKEL (reference sequence). The length of the CDR3 is 16 residues. This CDR3 is CASSQVAGAGKETQYF. The CDR3 DNA follows: TGTGCCAGCAGCCAAGTGGCGGGAGCGGGGAAAGAGACCCAGTACTTC.

CDR3 nucleotides: TGTGCCAGCAGTAACGGACAGGGGCGGGGGTTTCGGGGCTACACCTTC. Translation gives CASSNGQGRGFRGYTF. This chain joins TRBV27 and TRBJ1-2; 9 nucleotides align to TRBD1. Per the germline V gene, CDR1 is MNHEY and CDR2 is SMNVEV (reference sequence). J lost 8 bases, V lost 5 bases, and 15 bases had no gene match. The CDR3 runs to 16 residues.

V is TRBV3-1 (or the pseudogene TRBV3-2) and J is TRBJ2-1; 16 nucleotides align to TRBD2. Germline loops: CDR1 LGHDT, CDR2 YNNKEL (reference sequence). V shed 4 bases and J 8 bases; nucleotides not matched to a gene: 8. The CDR3 covers 17 residues. The CDR3: CASSPKGTSGRGDEQFF. The CDR3 DNA reads as TGTGCCAGCAGCCCTAAGGGGACTAGCGGGAGGGGCGATGAGCAGTTCTTC.

The chain joins TRBV10-3 to TRBJ1-1; D is uncertain. This CDR3 has 13 residues. V was pared by 3 bases and J by 10 bases, with 15 bases between. Germline-derived CDR1 and CDR2 are ENHRY and SYGVKD. CDR3 amino acids: CAISEPGSRRAFF. DNA for the CDR3: TGTGCCATCAGTGAACCCGGGAGCAGACGAGCTTTCTTT.

This chain uses TRBV18 with TRBJ1-1; TRBD1 agrees at 7 bases. Germline-derived CDR1 and CDR2 are KGHSH and LQKENI. CDR3 length: 16 residues. Germline trimming cut 4 bases from V and 1 base from J; bases unmatched to any gene: 9. CDR3 sequence reads: CASSLGHQGGNTEAFF. Here the CDR3 DNA reads TGTGCCAGCTCACTAGGTCACCAGGGGGGGAACACTGAAGCTTTCTTT.

The J gene is TRBJ2-1, the V gene TRBV28, with D perhaps TRBD1 (6 bases). CDR3 length equals 14 residues. Germline V gene data show CDR1 as MDHEN and CDR2 as SYDVKM. Trimming removed 11 bases at V and 5 bases at J, with 19 bases between. The chain's CDR3 is CACVGAMANNEQFF. CDR3 DNA sequence: TGTGCCTGCGTGGGGGCGATGGCTAACAATGAGCAGTTCTTC. The variable domain in full, with the rest retrieved from reference TRBV28 and TRBJ2-1, is DVKVTQSSRYLVKRTGEKVFLECVQDMDHENMFWYRQDPGLGLRLIYFSYDVKMKEKGDIPEGYSVSREKKERFSLILESASTNQTSMYLCACVGAMANNEQFFGPGTRLTVL.

This clone was detected only a few times. J is TRBJ2-1 and V is TRBV7-9; 10 bases fit TRBD2. Trimming cost V 6 bases and J 6 bases; bases outside gene matches: 8. Per germline, CDR1 SEHNR and CDR2 FQNEAQ (reference sequence). This CDR3 comprises 15 residues. The CDR3 loop is CASSYRASGSNEQFF. The CDR3 DNA reads as TGTGCCAGCAGTTATCGGGCTAGCGGGAGCAATGAGCAGTTCTTC.

V and J are TRBV24-1 and TRBJ2-7, with 13 bases fitting TRBD2. The CDR3 runs 16 residues. Germline V CDR1 and CDR2: KGHDR, SFDVKD. After removal of 2 bases from V and 6 bases from J, the junction contained 6 bases not matched to a gene. In nucleotides, the CDR3 is TGTGCCACCAGTGATTGGCCCACTAGCGGGAGGGCCGAGCAGTACTTC. Encoded protein: CATSDWPTSGRAEQYF.